The sequence of this T cell receptor beta chain was determined in a study of identical twins. The CDR3 consists of 15 residues. Germline V CDR1 and CDR2: MNHNS, SASEGT. V lost 6 bases and J lost 7; bases outside the gene matches: 11. TCRdb re-derived calls from the 5' RACE reads in MiXCR, one entry per CDR3 protein. Of hundreds of thousands of distinct CDR3 sequences listed, 15% to 20% were seen once; the top ten hold approximately 14%. The sample was also reused in another study, on T cells expressing NK-cell markers.

The sample consisted of PBMCs. The clonotype comes from a woman aged 18-29 years in good health. The chain employs TRBV6-1 and TRBJ2-7, with TRBD1 matching 11 bases. DNA of the CDR3: TGTGCCAGCAGCCAACCGGGACAGGGGGGGAGTGAGCAGTACTTC. This sequence encodes CASSQPGQGGSEQYF.